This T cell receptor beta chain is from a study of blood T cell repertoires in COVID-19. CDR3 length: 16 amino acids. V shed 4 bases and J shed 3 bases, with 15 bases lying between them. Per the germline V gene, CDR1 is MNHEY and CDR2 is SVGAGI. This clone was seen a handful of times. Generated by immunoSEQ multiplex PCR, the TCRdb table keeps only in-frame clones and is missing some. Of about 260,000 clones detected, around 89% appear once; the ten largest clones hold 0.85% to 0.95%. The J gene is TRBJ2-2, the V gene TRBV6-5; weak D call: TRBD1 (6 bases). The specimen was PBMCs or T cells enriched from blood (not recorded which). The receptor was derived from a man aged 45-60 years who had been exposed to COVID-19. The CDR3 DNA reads TGTGCCAGCAGTTCCCATTTTCAGGGGCACACCGGGGAGCTGTTTTTT. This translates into CASSSHFQGHTGELFF.